The next 32 T cell receptor beta chains were all read from a single sample in a study of tumor-infiltrating lymphocytes in primary liver carcinoma. Unsorted whole blood supplied the RNA, and germline DNA was extracted too. Starting material of roughly 550 ng total RNA yielded TCR beta cDNA via a constant-region primer. Slightly modified ARM-PCR with three nested multiplex PCR rounds yielded TCR beta libraries. Running around 9 cycles apiece, the first two PCR rounds relied on TRBV1-TRBV30 forward primers together with a C-beta reverse primer. TCRdb reanalysed the multiplex PCR reads using MiXCR and keeps one entry per CDR3 protein. Of 250,000 to 350,000 distinct CDR3 sequences listed, roughly three fifths are singletons. Sequencing was carried out using peripheral blood. The origin of the receptors is a woman aged 30 to 39 with primary liver carcinoma and hepatitis B virus infection.

In this sample, this clonotype turned up many times. The final CDR3 position lacks the conserved phenylalanine or tryptophan, pointing to a likely read error. The chain carries TRBV11-3 and TRBJ1-6, with D unresolved. CDR1 and CDR2 from the germline V gene are SGHNT and YENEEA. The V and J ends lost 1 base and 11 bases respectively, with 12 bases between them. The CDR3 contains 14 residues. Written as DNA, the CDR3 is TGTGCCAGCAGCTTAGCGGAAGGGTACGCACCCCTCCACTCT. Translated: CASSLAEGYAPLHS.

Comment on this clonotype: Sequence at one end of the junction differs from germline and may be a read error. The rearrangement uses TRBV11-2 and TRBJ2-1; weak D call: TRBD2 (5 bases). The germline gives CDR1 SGHAT, CDR2 FQNNGV. The CDR3 covers 15 residues. CDR3 loop: CAISLERSSYNEQLF. In nucleotides, the CDR3 is TGTGCCATCAGCTTAGAGCGGAGCTCCTACAATGAGCAGCTCTTC.

As for this clonotype: This could be a read error, since a much larger clone is one nucleotide away. The chain carries TRBV6-5 and TRBJ2-7; D possibly corresponds to TRBD1 (6 bases). Trimming removed 2 bases at V and 4 bases at J, with 12 bases between. The CDR3 spans 14 residues. The germline V gene has CDR1 MNHEY and CDR2 SVGAGI. CDR3 protein: CASSYPGTQYEQYF. As DNA, the CDR3 is TGTGCCAGCAGTTACCCCGGGACACAGTACGAGCAGTACTTC.

V is TRBV11-2 and J is TRBJ2-7; D may be TRBD1 (6 bases). V dropped 5 bases and J dropped 2 bases, with 16 bases sitting between them. The CDR3 is 15 amino acids. Germline CDR1 SGHAT, CDR2 FQNNGV. DNA of the CDR3: TGTGCCAGCAGCGGAGGACAGCTACCTCCCTACGAGCAGTACTTC. This sequence encodes CASSGGQLPPYEQYF.

This clonotype is a singleton in its sample. A much larger clone lies one base from this, so it may be a read error. This rearrangement joins TRBV29-1 to TRBJ1-1; D is ambiguous. V lost 4 bases and J lost 1, with 7 bases in between. CDR1 SQVTM and CDR2 ANQGSEA come from the germline V gene. The CDR3 runs to 12 residues. The CDR3 is CSVASENTEAFF. The DNA for the CDR3 is TGCAGCGTTGCTTCAGAGAACACTGAAGCTTTCTTT.

This clonotype came up a few times. Relative to the germline gene, one junction end is altered; a read error may explain this. This rearrangement joins TRBV29-1 to TRBJ2-3; 9 nucleotides agree with TRBD2. CDR3 length: 15 amino acids. Germline CDR1 SQVTM, CDR2 ANQGSEA. CDR3 bases: TGCAGCGTGCAAAGTAGCGGGAGATCCTCAGATAAGCAGTATTTT. This translates into CSVQSSGRSSDKQYF.

This clonotype has only a few counts. The genes are TRBV12-3 or TRBV12-4 and TRBJ2-3; a possible D gene is TRBD2 (6 bases). The CDR3 has 15 amino acids. Trimming stripped 6 bases from V and 1 base from J, with 14 bases between. CDR3 sequence: CASSLRRAGTDTQYF. In DNA, the CDR3 is TGTGCCAGCAGCCTGCGGAGGGCTGGCACAGATACGCAGTATTTT.

This clonotype was seen repeatedly, ten times or more. This chain joins TRBV11-2 and TRBJ1-3; D is undetermined. The CDR3 consists of 14 residues. The germline V gene encodes CDR1 SGHAT and CDR2 FQNNGV. The V end was cut by 5 bases, the J end by 0 bases, with 8 bases between. The CDR3 reads CASSPRSSGNTIYF. DNA of the CDR3: TGTGCCAGCAGCCCTCGGTCCTCTGGAAACACCATATATTTT.

V is TRBV6-1 and J is TRBJ2-3, with TRBD1 matching 9 bases. CDR1 MNHNS and CDR2 SASEGT come from the germline V gene. CDR3 size: 15 residues. V trimming: 2 bases; J trimming: 8 bases; junction bases outside the gene matches: 8. In nucleotides, the CDR3 is TGTGCCAGCAGTGAATTAGAACAGGGGGCCGGTACGCAGTATTTT. Translation: CASSELEQGAGTQYF.

Regarding this clonotype: At one boundary the junction diverges from the germline segment, which might be a read error. The chain carries TRBV11-2 and TRBJ2-7, with D perhaps TRBD2 (5 bases). The CDR3 runs 14 residues. Per germline, CDR1 SGHAT and CDR2 FQNNGV. The CDR3 nucleotides read TGTGCCAGCTGCTTAGATCCGGGGAGCTACGAGCAGTACTTC. Its translation: CASCLDPGSYEQYF.

Turning to this clonotype: A junction boundary mismatches the germline segment, possibly from a read error. This chain uses TRBV28 with TRBJ2-6; the match to TRBD1 covers 8 bases. In germline, CDR1 is MDHEN, CDR2 SYDVKM. The CDR3 totals 16 residues. The CDR3 is CASKTGGLSGAKVLTF. The DNA of the CDR3 is TGTGCCAGCAAAACAGGGGGACTCTCTGGGGCCAAGGTCCTGACTTTC.

About this clonotype itself: A much more abundant neighbour one base away suggests this may be a read error. The chain joins TRBV6-5 to TRBJ2-2; 12 bases are shared with TRBD2. CDR1 MNHEY and CDR2 SVGAGI come from the germline V gene. The CDR3 extends over 15 amino acids. The trim removed 5 bases at V and 5 bases at J, leaving 3 bases unmatched. CDR3 loop: CASSILAGGTGELFF. The DNA for the CDR3 is TGTGCCAGCAGTATACTAGCGGGAGGAACCGGGGAGCTGTTTTTT.

The rearrangement links TRBV29-1 to TRBJ2-5; perhaps TRBD1 as D (5 bases). The CDR3 length is 14 residues. V gave up 0 bases and J gave up 3 bases, with 11 bases separating them. Germline V CDR1 and CDR2: SQVTM, ANQGSEA. CDR3 amino acids: CSVEDTGREETQYF. For the CDR3, the DNA is TGCAGCGTTGAAGATACGGGCAGGGAAGAGACCCAGTACTTC. Full variable domain (missing parts from reference TRBV29-1 and TRBJ2-5): SAVISQKPSRDICQRGTSLTIQCQVDSQVTMMFWYRQQPGQSLTLIATANQGSEATYESGFVIDKFPISRPNLTFSTLTVSNMSPEDSSIYLCSVEDTGREETQYFGPGTRLLVL.

This clonotype occurred many times. The rearrangement links TRBV6-5 to TRBJ2-7; 14 bases align to TRBD2. CDR1 is MNHEY, CDR2 SVGAGI, per germline. V shed 3 bases and J 4 bases; nucleotides not matched to a gene: 2. The CDR3 loop spans 15 amino acids. This CDR3 is CASSYGTSGSYEQYF. The CDR3 DNA reads as TGTGCCAGCAGTTATGGGACTAGCGGGAGTTACGAGCAGTACTTC.

This clonotype was picked up one time. The likely explanation is a read error, given a far larger clone one base away. The rearrangement joins TRBV12-3 or TRBV12-4 to TRBJ1-5; D is perhaps TRBD1 (5 bases). The CDR3 has 12 residues. Trimming took 3 bases from V and 8 from J, leaving 8 bases between them. CDR3: CASSLGDEPQHF. The CDR3 nucleotides are TGTGCCAGCAGTTTGGGGGACGAGCCCCAGCATTTT.

Worth noting for this clonotype: A read error may be the cause here, since a much bigger clone is one base away. V and J are TRBV4-2 and TRBJ1-6, with D possibly TRBD1 on 5 matching bases. Germline V gene lookup returns CDR1 LGHNA and CDR2 YNFKEQ. Trimming pared 2 bases from V and 10 bases from J, leaving 12 bases between. This CDR3 is built from 14 residues. CDR3 loop: CASSQRGGGSPLHF. The DNA for the CDR3 is TGTGCCAGCAGCCAAAGGGGAGGAGGGTCACCCCTCCACTTT.

The chain employs TRBV12-3 or TRBV12-4 and TRBJ2-7; D is possibly TRBD1 (6 bases). The germline V and J ends were trimmed by 10 bases and 4 bases, with 14 bases remaining between them. The CDR3 has 12 residues. Here the CDR3 reads CAIGLTGYEQYF. CDR3 bases: TGTGCCATCGGTTTAACAGGGTACGAGCAGTACTTC.

Points on this clonotype: Since a much larger clone is just one base distant, this may be a read error. This chain links TRBV6-6 with TRBJ2-1; D tentatively reads TRBD1 or TRBD2 (5 bases each). V shed 0 bases and J shed 7 bases, with 22 bases lying between them. Per germline, CDR1 MNHNY and CDR2 SVGAGI (reference sequence). This CDR3 spans 18 amino acids. CDR3 coding DNA: TGTGCCAGCAGTTACTCGAGCCTTGGGGGTAGAATGGATAATGAGCAGTTCTTC. Protein sequence: CASSYSSLGGRMDNEQFF.

In the case of this clonotype: A much more abundant neighbour one base away suggests this may be a read error. The V call is TRBV12-3 or TRBV12-4, the J call TRBJ1-1; 9 nucleotides line up with TRBD1. The CDR3 contains 15 residues. The CDR3 region has the DNA TGTCCCAGCAGTCCCTTGGGACAGGGCTACACTGAAGCTTTCTTT. Amino acid sequence: CPSSPLGQGYTEAFF.

Comments on this clonotype: A much more abundant neighbour one base away suggests this may be a read error. J is TRBJ2-3 and V is TRBV14, with a weak D call TRBD2 (5 bases). The CDR3 has 17 residues. Germline values: CDR1 SGHDN, CDR2 FVKESK. Trimming pared 4 bases from V and 1 base from J, leaving 18 bases between. The CDR3 loop reads CASSPTVSWRGTDTQYF. CDR3 in DNA: TGTGCCAGCAGCCCCACAGTCAGCTGGCGGGGCACAGATACGCAGTATTTT.

Turning to this clonotype: With a much larger clone just one base away, this may be a read error. The CDR3 region has the DNA TGTGCCAGCATGAGCATAGGTGGTTGCGAGCAGTACTTC. Its translation: CASMSIGGCEQYF. V gene TRBV6-2 or TRBV6-3 combines with J gene TRBJ2-7; no definite D call. Between the trimmed V and J ends, which lost 7 bases and 6 bases, there was a span of 16 bases. There are 13 residues in the CDR3. The V gene's germline CDR1 is MNHEY and CDR2 SVGEGT.

As to this clonotype: One end of the junction does not line up with germline, which may come from a read error. The chain is built from TRBV11-3 and TRBJ2-3; TRBD2 is a possible D gene (5 bases). Per the germline V gene, CDR1 is SGHNT and CDR2 is YENEEA. The CDR3 consists of 13 residues. This chain's CDR3 is CDSSLEGARTQYF. Here the CDR3 DNA reads TGTGACAGCAGCTTAGAGGGAGCGCGTACACAGTATTTT.

Only a few counts were recorded for this clonotype. The chain uses TRBV6-1 and TRBJ1-5, with D unclear. The CDR3 consists of 13 residues. V lost 7 bases, J lost 5 bases, and 12 bases lay in between. Germline lookup yields CDR1 MNHNS and CDR2 SASEGT. In DNA, the CDR3 is TGTGCCAGCATGTGGACTCTTGATCAGCCCCAGCATTTT. Its translation: CASMWTLDQPQHF.

A note on this clonotype: Since a much larger clone is just one base distant, this may be a read error. The V gene is TRBV12-3 or TRBV12-4, the J gene TRBJ2-5; TRBD2 is a possible D gene (6 bases). This CDR3 is 14 amino acids long. The CDR3, as DNA: TGTGCCAGCACGTCGGAGGGGTACCAAGGGACCCAGTACTTC. This encodes CASTSEGYQGTQYF.

The CDR3 sequence is CASSQDGLSSYEQYF. The CDR3 coding sequence is TGCGCCAGCAGCCAAGACGGCTTGAGTTCCTACGAGCAGTACTTC. The chain combines TRBV4-1 with TRBJ2-7; D gene unclear. The CDR3 is made up of 15 amino acids. V lost 0 bases to trimming and J lost 1 base, with 10 bases between them. CDR1 is MGHRA and CDR2 is YSYEKL in the germline V gene.

The chain carries TRBV30 and TRBJ1-5, with 9 bases lining up with TRBD1. V was clipped by 5 bases and J by 5 bases; unmatched bases: 4. CDR1 is GTSNPN and CDR2 is SVGIG in the germline V gene (reference sequence). This CDR3 has 13 amino acids. Here the CDR3 DNA reads TGTGCCTGGGGGACAGGGACATATCAGCCCCAGCATTTT. It specifies CAWGTGTYQPQHF. The full variable domain, rest sourced from reference TRBV30 and TRBJ1-5, is SQTIHQWPATLVQPVGSPLSLECTVEGTSNPNLYWYRQAAGRGLQLLFYSVGIGQISSEVPQNLSASRPQDRQFILSSKKLLLSDSGFYLCAWGTGTYQPQHFGDGTRLSIL.

This clonotype occurred many times. J is TRBJ2-7 and V is TRBV6-1; D unresolved. The CDR3 loop spans 13 amino acids. Germline V gene data show CDR1 as MNHNS and CDR2 as SASEGT. The germline V and J ends were trimmed by 5 bases and 1 base, with 9 bases remaining between them. The CDR3 sequence is CASSLTASYEQYF. CDR3 sequence (DNA): TGTGCCAGCAGTCTGACTGCTTCCTACGAGCAGTACTTC.

The sample holds a few counts of this clonotype. V gene TRBV6-6 combines with J gene TRBJ1-5, with D unclear. V gave up 4 bases and J gave up 6 bases, with 4 bases separating them. Germline loops: CDR1 MNHNY, CDR2 SVGAGI (reference sequence). This CDR3 is 11 amino acids long. In DNA form, the CDR3 reads TGTGCCAGCAGTTTGACTCAGCCCCAGCATTTT. The encoded protein is CASSLTQPQHF.

This clonotype was counted between two and nine times. The rearrangement links TRBV5-4 to TRBJ2-1, with D maybe TRBD1 (5 bases). This CDR3 has 13 amino acids. Trimming cost V 1 base and J 10 bases, with 12 bases left between them. CDR1 and CDR2 (germline): SGHNT, YYREEE (reference sequence). The DNA for the CDR3 is TGTGCCAGCAGCTTGTTAAGGTGGGGCGAGCAGTTCTTC. Its translation is CASSLLRWGEQFF.

Points on this clonotype: The junction departs from germline at one end; a sequencing error may be responsible. V and J are TRBV12-5 and TRBJ1-1; D is ambiguous. The CDR3 extends over 13 amino acids. Germline CDR1 reads LGHNT; CDR2 reads FRNRAP. In DNA, the CDR3 is TGTGCTGGTGGCCCTGACGGGAACACTGAAGCTTTCTTT. It translates to CAGGPDGNTEAFF.

The V and J genes are TRBV11-2 and TRBJ2-3; perhaps TRBD1 as D (5 bases). CDR1 is SGHAT and CDR2 is FQNNGV in the germline V gene. This CDR3 spans 12 amino acids. Trimming shortened V by 7 bases and J by 6 bases, and 11 bases separated the two germline ends. The CDR3 DNA is TGTGCCAGCATCCGGAACAGGGATACGCAGTATTTT. Protein: CASIRNRDTQYF.

This clonotype was detected only a few times. A read error may be the cause here, since a much bigger clone is one base away. The chain has TRBV11-2 and TRBJ2-7, with D tentatively TRBD1 (5 bases). V shed 0 bases and J shed 9 bases, with 15 bases lying between them. Germline V gives CDR1 SGHAT, CDR2 FQNNGV. This CDR3 has 14 amino acids. CDR3 sequence: CASSLEGVSRRQYF. The CDR3 DNA is TGTGCCAGCAGCTTAGAAGGGGTTTCAAGGAGGCAGTACTTC.